Here is one TCR beta chain with its context. A read error may produce the germline difference seen at one junction end. Each 20-30 mg portion of unsorted bulk tissue served as the source for co-extraction of RNA and DNA. Synthesis of TCR beta cDNA was carried out from 450 to 500 ng total RNA with a constant-region primer. Three-round nested multiplex PCR performed with slightly modified ARM-PCR produced the TCR beta libraries. TCRdb analysed the multiplex PCR reads with MiXCR anew, one entry per CDR3 protein. The sample shows 20,000 to 25,000 distinct CDR3 sequences, about 80% of them seen only once. This entry comes from a study of tumor-infiltrating lymphocytes in primary liver carcinoma. This TCR came from a woman aged 30 to 39 with primary liver carcinoma and hepatitis B virus infection. Sequencing was performed on liver tumor tissue from sampling region 1. Subset denoted: tumor region T1, superior pole.

The CDR3 loop reads CTSNLSGSGELLF. CDR3 nucleotide sequence: TGTACCAGCAATTTGAGCGGGAGCGGGGAGCTGCTTTTT. The chain carries TRBV28 and TRBJ2-2; 8 positions agree with TRBD2. CDR3 length equals 13 residues. Germline V gene lookup returns CDR1 MDHEN and CDR2 SYDVKM.